This T cell receptor beta chain was obtained from a study of cytomegalovirus exposure and HLA in healthy donors. Primers for the PCR totalled 60 Vbeta and 13 Jbeta. Method: immunoSEQ multiplex PCR; TCRdb's copy keeps in-frame clones and lacks some. Of 130,000 or so clones in the sample, under 85% are singletons; the top ten hold under 5%. Regarding the study as a whole: In an earlier analysis, most TCR beta V segments were productive about 87% or about 30% of the time.

Concerning this clone itself: What it binds is not known.

This receptor was obtained from a male donor in good health and CMV-seropositive. Source material: PBMCs.

The CDR3 region has the DNA TGTGCCAGTCCACCGGGATCCGGAGAGACCCAGTACTTC. Its translation: CASPPGSGETQYF. This chain joins TRBV19 and TRBJ2-5, with D maybe TRBD2 (5 bases). The germline V gene encodes CDR1 LNHDA and CDR2 SQIVND (reference sequence). The CDR3 has 13 amino acids. The ends were cut back, 8 bases at V and 4 bases at J, with 14 bases in the middle.